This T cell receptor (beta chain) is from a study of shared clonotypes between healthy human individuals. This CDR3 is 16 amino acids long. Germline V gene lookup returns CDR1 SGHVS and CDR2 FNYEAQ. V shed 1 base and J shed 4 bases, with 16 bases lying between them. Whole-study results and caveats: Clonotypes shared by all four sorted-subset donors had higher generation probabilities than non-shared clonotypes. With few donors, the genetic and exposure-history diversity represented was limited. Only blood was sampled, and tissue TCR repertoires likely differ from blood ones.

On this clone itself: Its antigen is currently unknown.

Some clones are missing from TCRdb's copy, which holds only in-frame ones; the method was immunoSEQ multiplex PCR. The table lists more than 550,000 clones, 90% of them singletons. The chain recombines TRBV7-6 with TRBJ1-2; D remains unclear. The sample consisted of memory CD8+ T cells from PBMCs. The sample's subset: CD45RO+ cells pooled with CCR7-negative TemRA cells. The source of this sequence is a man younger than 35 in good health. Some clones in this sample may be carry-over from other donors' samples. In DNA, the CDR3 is TGTGCCAGCAGCTTAGGCAATTTAGGGCTCGGCTATGGCTACACCTTC. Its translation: CASSLGNLGLGYGYTF.